Below are 2 T cell receptor beta chains sequenced from a single sample in a study of tumor-infiltrating lymphocytes in primary liver carcinoma. DNA and RNA were both co-extracted from 20-30 mg of bulk tissue that had not been sorted. The input was 450 to 500 ng total RNA; TCR beta cDNA was made from it with a constant-region primer. Amplification in three nested multiplex PCR rounds with slightly modified ARM-PCR gave rise to TCR beta libraries. TRBV1-TRBV30 forward and Cbeta reverse primers drove the first two roughly 10-cycle rounds. TCRdb redid the calling of the multiplex PCR reads with MiXCR, one entry per CDR3 protein. Of fewer than 200,000 distinct CDR3 sequences listed, approximately 80% are singletons. The specimen was tumor tissue from primary liver carcinoma. The receptor set was obtained from a man aged 35-49 years with primary liver carcinoma and hepatitis B virus infection.

A word on this clonotype: Because the CDR3 is missing its conserved closing phenylalanine or tryptophan, this is likely a read error. The limits of the CDR3 on the DNA are not certain, so only TCRdb's listed CDR3 is given. J is TRBJ2-7 and V is TRBV29-1. CDR1 is SQVTM, CDR2 ANQGSEA, per germline. The CDR3 is 11 residues long, ends included. CDR3 loop: CSVGEVLELYS.

This clonotype was seen once. A read error may account for a junction end that differs from germline. This chain joins TRBV29-1 and TRBJ2-2; D is perhaps TRBD1 or TRBD2 (5 bases each). The germline V gene encodes CDR1 SQVTM and CDR2 ANQGSEA. This CDR3 is built from 14 residues. The DNA of the CDR3 is TGCAGCGTCCTCGATCCGGGACCCACCGGGGACCTGCTTTTT. It encodes CSVLDPGPTGDLLF.